This passage covers 14 T cell receptor beta chains from one sample sequenced in a study of blood T cell repertoires in COVID-19. Profiled with immunoSEQ multiplex PCR; TCRdb holds only in-frame clones, not every one. The sample includes about 340,000 clones, about 86% of them seen just once. Sequences were obtained from peripheral blood. The receptors come from a man aged 25 to 40 with active or convalescent COVID-19.

The J gene is TRBJ2-4, the V gene TRBV19; D is perhaps TRBD1 (7 bases). Trimming pared 8 bases from V and 2 bases from J, leaving 28 bases between. The CDR3 has 19 amino acids. The germline V gene has CDR1 LNHDA and CDR2 SQIVND (reference sequence). This CDR3 is CASSYPGAQGTYPKNIQYF. Here the CDR3 DNA reads TGTGCCAGTTCTTATCCAGGGGCACAGGGGACTTATCCCAAAAACATTCAGTACTTC.

The rearrangement uses TRBV11-3 and TRBJ1-1, with TRBD1 as a possible D gene (6 bases). V lost 2 bases and J lost 2, with 9 bases in between. Germline V gene sequence: CDR1 SGHNT, CDR2 YENEEA. The CDR3 has 14 residues. CDR3 protein: CASSLRTANTEAFF. CDR3 DNA: TGTGCCAGCAGCTTACGGACAGCAAACACTGAAGCTTTCTTT. The whole variable domain, filled in from reference TRBV11-3 and TRBJ1-1, reads EAGVVQSPRYKIIEKKQPVAFWCNPISGHNTLYWYLQNLGQGPELLIRYENEEAVDDSQLPKDRFSAERLKGVDSTLKIQPAELGDSAVYLCASSLRTANTEAFFGQGTRLTVV.

This chain connects TRBV9 to TRBJ2-1; weak D call: TRBD1 (5 bases). Germline V gene lookup returns CDR1 SGDLS and CDR2 YYNGEE. V lost 4 bases and J lost 5, with 16 bases in between. CDR3 length: 15 amino acids. The CDR3: CASSPWGVDHNEQFF. CDR3 in DNA: TGTGCCAGCAGCCCATGGGGCGTGGATCACAATGAGCAGTTCTTC. Variable domain in full (rest from reference TRBV9 and TRBJ2-1): DSGVTQTPKHLITATGQRVTLRCSPRSGDLSVYWYQQSLDQGLQFLIQYYNGEERAKGNILERFSAQQFPDLHSELNLSSLELGDSALYFCASSPWGVDHNEQFFGPGTRLTVL.

In this sample, this clone turned up once. V gene TRBV7-8 combines with J gene TRBJ2-1; TRBD2 might be the D (7 bases). Germline V CDR1 and CDR2: SGHVS, FQNEAQ. The CDR3 covers 17 residues. V lost 3 bases to trimming and J lost 0 bases, with 15 bases between them. The CDR3 nucleotides read TGTGCCAGCAGCTTGGGGGGGGGCCGACGCTCCTACAATGAGCAGTTCTTC. Encoded protein: CASSLGGGRRSYNEQFF. Combining the CDR3 with reference TRBV7-8 and TRBJ2-1 gives the whole variable domain GAGVSQSPRYKVAKRGQDVALRCDPISGHVSLFWYQQALGQGPEFLTYFQNEAQLDKSGLPSDRFFAERPEGSVSTLKIQRTQQEDSAVYLCASSLGGGRRSYNEQFFGPGTRLTVL.

CDR3 region: CSASGPGTGSYEQYF. The CDR3 coding sequence is TGCAGTGCTAGTGGACCCGGGACAGGTTCCTACGAGCAGTACTTC. The chain uses TRBV20-1 and TRBJ2-7; TRBD1 aligns across 8 bases. Germline values: CDR1 DFQATT, CDR2 SNEGSKA (reference sequence). The CDR3 sequence is 15 residues long. V shed 3 bases, J shed 1 base, and the junction held 8 bases outside the gene matches.

The gene calls are TRBV4-1 and TRBJ1-1, with 7 positions matching TRBD1. The CDR3 is 14 amino acids. The J segment lost 1 base and the V segment lost 2 bases, leaving 1 base of the junction unmatched. Germline-derived CDR1 and CDR2 are MGHRA and YSYEKL. CDR3 in amino acids: CASSQRGPNTEAFF. DNA for the CDR3: TGCGCCAGCAGCCAAAGGGGGCCGAACACTGAAGCTTTCTTT.

In its sample, this clone was seen a few times. This chain connects TRBV5-8 to TRBJ2-7, with a tentative D call TRBD1 (5 bases). The CDR3 length is 15 residues. CDR1 SGHTS and CDR2 YDEGEE come from the germline V gene. Trimming shortened V by 4 bases and J by 0 bases, and 14 bases separated the two germline ends. CDR3 in DNA: TGTGCCAGCAGCCGTCTCACCAGGGACTCCTACGAGCAGTACTTC. It encodes CASSRLTRDSYEQYF.

This chain joins TRBV7-9 and TRBJ2-4; 8 nucleotides agree with TRBD2. The V gene end was trimmed by 7 bases and the J gene end by 0 bases; junction bases not matched to a gene: 5. This CDR3 region has 15 residues. Germline V gene sequence: CDR1 SEHNR, CDR2 FQNEAQ (reference sequence). This chain's CDR3 is CASTGGVVAKNIQYF. The CDR3 DNA sequence: TGTGCCAGCACGGGAGGGGTGGTAGCCAAAAACATTCAGTACTTC.

V is TRBV5-5 and J is TRBJ2-1; D gene uncertain. The CDR3 length is 17 residues. The V gene lost 2 bases and the J gene lost 0 bases, with 15 bases spanning the gap. The germline V gene has CDR1 SGHKS and CDR2 YYEKEE (reference sequence). Here the CDR3 reads CASSFFYSPSSYNEQFF. Written as DNA, the CDR3 is TGTGCCAGCAGCTTTTTTTACAGCCCGAGCTCCTACAATGAGCAGTTCTTC.

This chain connects TRBV2 to TRBJ2-7; 12 bases map to TRBD1. There are 14 residues in the CDR3. The V segment lost 7 bases and the J segment 6 bases; nucleotides outside the gene matches: 7. Germline values: CDR1 SNHLY, CDR2 FYNNEI. The DNA of the CDR3 is TGTGCCAGCACACGGGACAGGGGGCAGGGCGAGCAGTACTTC. Protein sequence: CASTRDRGQGEQYF.

This chain joins TRBV2 and TRBJ2-1, with 11 bases identical to TRBD1. Germline CDR1 reads SNHLY; CDR2 reads FYNNEI. Trimming at V came to 5 bases and at J to 8 bases, leaving 5 bases not matched to a gene. The CDR3 has 14 residues. This chain's CDR3 is CASSPGTGGDEQFF. In DNA form, the CDR3 reads TGTGCCAGCAGTCCCGGGACAGGGGGGGATGAGCAGTTCTTC.

V and J are TRBV4-1 and TRBJ2-3, with a weak D call TRBD1 (6 bases). This CDR3 is built from 16 residues. Looked up from germline, CDR1 is MGHRA and CDR2 is YSYEKL. The V gene lost 0 bases and the J gene lost 3 bases, with 13 bases spanning the gap. This CDR3 is CASSQDGQGRTDTQYF. Here the CDR3 DNA reads TGCGCCAGCAGCCAAGATGGTCAGGGGCGGACAGATACGCAGTATTTT.

CDR3 sequence: CASSSAGNIQYF. The CDR3 DNA reads as TGTGCCAGCAGTTCCGCCGGTAACATTCAGTACTTC. The chain couples TRBV12-3 or TRBV12-4 to TRBJ2-4; the D is unclear. Between the trimmed V and J ends, which lost 4 bases and 7 bases, there was a span of 8 bases. This CDR3 spans 12 amino acids.

The chain links TRBV20-1 to TRBJ1-4, with D perhaps TRBD1 (6 bases). There are 14 residues in the CDR3. V lost 3 bases and J 4 bases, leaving 12 bases between the germline ends. Germline CDR1 reads DFQATT; CDR2 reads SNEGSKA (reference sequence). The CDR3 here is CSASREGVNEKLFF. The CDR3, as DNA: TGCAGTGCTAGTAGGGAGGGGGTTAATGAAAAACTGTTTTTT.